The entry below gives a single T cell receptor beta chain sequence along with its context. Its antigen remains unidentified. The data were obtained in a study of cytomegalovirus exposure and HLA in healthy donors. Researchers ran the PCR with 60 Vbeta and 13 Jbeta primers. Profiled with immunoSEQ multiplex PCR; TCRdb holds only in-frame clones, not every one. The sample shows approximately 110,000 clones, 70% to 80% of them seen only once. The germline V gene has CDR1 SEHNR and CDR2 FQNEAQ (reference sequence). V was trimmed by 5 bases and J by 5 bases, leaving 16 bases between them. CDR3 length: 14 amino acids. Study findings and constraints: There were some V segments, including TRBV6-2 and TRBV6-3, excluded as indistinguishable. CMV serostatus was the only recorded immune exposure for donors.

The chain employs TRBV7-9 and TRBJ2-7; tentative D call: TRBD1 (8 bases). This receptor was taken from a middle-aged woman in good health and CMV-seropositive. The material sequenced was PBMCs. Written as DNA, the CDR3 is TGTGCCAGCAGCCCGTGGACAGGGAGGGACGAGCAGTACTTC. Amino acid sequence: CASSPWTGRDEQYF.